By share, the clone carrying this T cell receptor beta chain counts as medium-sized. On each TCR cDNA molecule, a unique molecular identifier was present. TCRdb analysed the 5' RACE reads with MiXCR anew, one entry per CDR3 protein. The data show 20,000 to 25,000 distinct CDR3 sequences, 6.9% seen once. This record belongs to a study of spatial heterogeneity in lung cancer. On the study more broadly: Consistently, beta-chain sequences turned up in larger numbers than alpha-chain sequences did. Mean representation of each unique TCR and UMI combination in the raw reads exceeded nine occurrences.

Looked up from germline, CDR1 is MDHEN and CDR2 is SYDVKM. The CDR3 has 15 amino acids. V dropped 3 bases and J dropped 0 bases, with 12 bases sitting between them. Documented time point: sample taken at primary tumor resection. Frozen PBMC, nontumor lung or tumor provided whole RNA, which was sequenced unsorted. The source was PBMCs, collected at surgery. This sequence originates from a male donor with early-stage non-small cell lung cancer. The chain is built from TRBV28 and TRBJ2-7; D ambiguous. Written as DNA, the CDR3 is TGTGCCAGCAGTTTTGTGGCAGGTGCCTCCTACGAGCAGTACTTC. Its translation is CASSFVAGASYEQYF.